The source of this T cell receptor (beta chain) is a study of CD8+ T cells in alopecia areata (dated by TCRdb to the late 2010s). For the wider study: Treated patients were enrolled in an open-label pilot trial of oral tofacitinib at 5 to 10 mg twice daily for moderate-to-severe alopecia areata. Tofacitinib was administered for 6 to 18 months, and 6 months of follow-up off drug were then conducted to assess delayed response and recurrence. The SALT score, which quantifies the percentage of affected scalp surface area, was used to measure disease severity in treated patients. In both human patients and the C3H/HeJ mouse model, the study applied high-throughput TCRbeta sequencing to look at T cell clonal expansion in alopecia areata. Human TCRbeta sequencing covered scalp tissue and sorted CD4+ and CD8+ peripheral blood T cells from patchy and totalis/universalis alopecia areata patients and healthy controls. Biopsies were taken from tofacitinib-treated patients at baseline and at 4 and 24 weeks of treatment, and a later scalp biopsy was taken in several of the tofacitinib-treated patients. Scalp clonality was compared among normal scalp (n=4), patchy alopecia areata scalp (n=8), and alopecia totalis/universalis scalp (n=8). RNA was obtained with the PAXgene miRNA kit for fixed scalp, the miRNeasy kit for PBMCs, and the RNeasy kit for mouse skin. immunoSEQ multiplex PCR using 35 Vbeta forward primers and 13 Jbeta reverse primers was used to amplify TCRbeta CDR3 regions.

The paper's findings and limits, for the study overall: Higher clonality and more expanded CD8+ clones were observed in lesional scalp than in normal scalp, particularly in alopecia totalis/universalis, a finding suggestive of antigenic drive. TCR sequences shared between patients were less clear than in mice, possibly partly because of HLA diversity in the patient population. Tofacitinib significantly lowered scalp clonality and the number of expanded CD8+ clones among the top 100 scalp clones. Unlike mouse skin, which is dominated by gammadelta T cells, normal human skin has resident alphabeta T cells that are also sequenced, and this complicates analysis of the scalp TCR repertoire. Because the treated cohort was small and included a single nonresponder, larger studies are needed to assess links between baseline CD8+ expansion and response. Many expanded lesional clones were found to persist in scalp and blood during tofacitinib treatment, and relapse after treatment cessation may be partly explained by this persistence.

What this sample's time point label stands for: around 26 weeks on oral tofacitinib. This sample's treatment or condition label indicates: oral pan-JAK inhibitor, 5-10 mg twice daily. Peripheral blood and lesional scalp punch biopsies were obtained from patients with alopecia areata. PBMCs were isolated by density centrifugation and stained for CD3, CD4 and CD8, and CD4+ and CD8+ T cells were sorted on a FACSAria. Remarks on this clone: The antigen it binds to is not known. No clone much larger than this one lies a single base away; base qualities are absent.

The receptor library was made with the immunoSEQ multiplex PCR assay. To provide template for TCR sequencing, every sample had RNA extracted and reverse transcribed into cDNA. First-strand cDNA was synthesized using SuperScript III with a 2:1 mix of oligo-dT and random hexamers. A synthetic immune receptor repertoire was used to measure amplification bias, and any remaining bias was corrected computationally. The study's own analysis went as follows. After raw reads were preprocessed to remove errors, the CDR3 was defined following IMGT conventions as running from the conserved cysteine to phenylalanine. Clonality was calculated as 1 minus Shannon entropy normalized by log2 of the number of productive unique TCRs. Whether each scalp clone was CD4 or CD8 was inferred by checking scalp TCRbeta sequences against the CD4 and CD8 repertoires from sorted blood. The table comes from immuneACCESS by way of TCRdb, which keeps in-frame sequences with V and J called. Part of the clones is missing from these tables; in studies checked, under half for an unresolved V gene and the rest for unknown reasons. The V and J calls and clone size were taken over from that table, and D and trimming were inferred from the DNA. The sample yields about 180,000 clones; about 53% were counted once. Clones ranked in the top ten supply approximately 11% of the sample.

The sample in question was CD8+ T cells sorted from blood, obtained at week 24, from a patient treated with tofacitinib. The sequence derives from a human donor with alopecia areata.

CDR3 loop: CATSGGVQDTQYF. The DNA reads TGTGCCACCAGCGGGGGAGTTCAAGATACGCAGTATTTT. Recombination connected TRBV15 to TRBJ2-3; the D call is possibly TRBD1 or TRBD2, each sharing 5 bases. V loses 5 bases of germline sequence and J loses 5 bases, and the interval between the two ends is 11 bases. The germline V gene (reference sequence) gives CDR1 as LNHNV and CDR2 as YYDKDF. The CDR3, cysteine through phenylalanine, is 13 amino acids long. Only the CDR3 portion is preserved as DNA: 39 bases, with reading frame beginning at the first base. The variable domain in full, with residues beyond the CDR3 obtained from the reference TRBV15 and TRBJ2-3 genes, is DAMVIQNPRYQVTQFGKPVTLSCSQTLNHNVMYWYQQKSSQAPKLLFHYYDKDFNNEADTPDNFQSRRPNTSFCFLDIRSPGLGDTAMYLCATSGGVQDTQYFGPGTRLTVL.